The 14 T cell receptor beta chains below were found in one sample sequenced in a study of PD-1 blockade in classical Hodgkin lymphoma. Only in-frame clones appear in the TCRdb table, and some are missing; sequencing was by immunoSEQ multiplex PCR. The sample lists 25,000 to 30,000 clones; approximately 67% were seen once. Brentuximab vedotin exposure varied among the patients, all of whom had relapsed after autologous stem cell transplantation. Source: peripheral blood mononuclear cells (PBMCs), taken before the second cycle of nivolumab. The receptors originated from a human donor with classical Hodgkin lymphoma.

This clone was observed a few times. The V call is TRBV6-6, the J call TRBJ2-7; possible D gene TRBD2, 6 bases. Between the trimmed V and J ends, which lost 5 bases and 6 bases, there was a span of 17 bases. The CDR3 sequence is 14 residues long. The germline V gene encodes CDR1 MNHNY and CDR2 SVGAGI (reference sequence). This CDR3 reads CASSTPGGRPEQYF. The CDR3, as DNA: TGTGCCAGCAGTACCCCCGGAGGGAGACCCGAGCAGTACTTC.

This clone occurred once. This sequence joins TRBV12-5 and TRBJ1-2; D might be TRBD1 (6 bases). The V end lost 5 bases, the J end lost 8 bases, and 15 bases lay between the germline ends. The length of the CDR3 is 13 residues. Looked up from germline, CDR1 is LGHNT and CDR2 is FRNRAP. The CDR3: CASGAPQGPGYTF. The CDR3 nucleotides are TGTGCTAGTGGTGCACCCCAGGGGCCGGGCTACACCTTC. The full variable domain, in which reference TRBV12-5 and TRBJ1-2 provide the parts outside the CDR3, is DARVTQTPRHKVTEMGQEVTMRCQPILGHNTVFWYRQTMMQGLELLAYFRNRAPLDDSGMPKDRFSAEMPDATLATLKIQPSEPRDSAVYFCASGAPQGPGYTFGSGTRLTVV.

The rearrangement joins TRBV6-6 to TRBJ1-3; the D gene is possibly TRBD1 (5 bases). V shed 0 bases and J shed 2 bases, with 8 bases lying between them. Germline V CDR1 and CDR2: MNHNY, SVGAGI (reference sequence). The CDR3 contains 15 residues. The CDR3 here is CASSYSLGPGNTIYF. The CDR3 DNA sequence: TGTGCCAGCAGTTACTCCCTGGGGCCTGGAAACACCATATATTTT.

This chain's CDR3 is CASSFLDRPSEQYF. DNA for the CDR3: TGTGCCAGCAGCTTCCTAGACAGACCGAGCGAGCAGTACTTC. V usage is TRBV5-5 and J usage is TRBJ2-7, with D possibly matching TRBD1 (5 bases). The ends were cut back, 2 bases at V and 6 bases at J, with 15 bases in the middle. From germline, CDR1 is SGHKS and CDR2 YYEKEE (reference sequence). This CDR3 spans 14 amino acids.

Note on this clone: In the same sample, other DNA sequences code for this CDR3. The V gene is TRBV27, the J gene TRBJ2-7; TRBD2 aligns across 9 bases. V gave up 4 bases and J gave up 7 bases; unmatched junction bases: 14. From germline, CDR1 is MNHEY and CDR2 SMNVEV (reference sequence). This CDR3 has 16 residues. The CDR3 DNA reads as TGTGCCAGCAGTTCTCGCTTGGTAGCGGGGGCTGGAGAGCAGTACTTC. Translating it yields CASSSRLVAGAGEQYF.

The CDR3 here is CATARQPRYEQYF. DNA of the CDR3: TGTGCCACCGCCAGGCAGCCCAGGTACGAGCAGTACTTC. The V and J genes are TRBV27 and TRBJ2-7, with D unclear. The CDR3 contains 13 residues. Trimming stripped 10 bases from V and 4 bases from J, with 17 bases between. CDR1 and CDR2 from the germline V gene are MNHEY and SMNVEV (reference sequence).

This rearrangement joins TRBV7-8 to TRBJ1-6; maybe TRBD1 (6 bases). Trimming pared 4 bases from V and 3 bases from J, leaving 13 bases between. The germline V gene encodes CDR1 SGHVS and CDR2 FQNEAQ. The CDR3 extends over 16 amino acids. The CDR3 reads CASSSEGQFYNSPLHF. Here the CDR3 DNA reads TGTGCCAGCAGCTCCGAAGGACAGTTCTATAATTCACCCCTCCACTTT. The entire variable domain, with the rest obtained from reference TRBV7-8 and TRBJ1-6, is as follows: GAGVSQSPRYKVAKRGQDVALRCDPISGHVSLFWYQQALGQGPEFLTYFQNEAQLDKSGLPSDRFFAERPEGSVSTLKIQRTQQEDSAVYLCASSSEGQFYNSPLHFGNGTRLTVT.

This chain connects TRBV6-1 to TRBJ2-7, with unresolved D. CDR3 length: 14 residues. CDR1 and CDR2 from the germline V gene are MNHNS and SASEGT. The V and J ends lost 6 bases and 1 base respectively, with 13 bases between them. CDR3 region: CASRVGVFSYEQYF. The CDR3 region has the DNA TGTGCCAGCAGGGTCGGAGTGTTTTCCTACGAGCAGTACTTC.

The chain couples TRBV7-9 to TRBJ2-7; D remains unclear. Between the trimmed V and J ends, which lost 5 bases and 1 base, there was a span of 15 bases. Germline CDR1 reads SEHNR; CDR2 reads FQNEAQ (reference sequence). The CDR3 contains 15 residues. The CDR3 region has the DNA TGTGCCAGCAGCACGGCCAATATGGCGTCCTACGAGCAGTACTTC. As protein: CASSTANMASYEQYF. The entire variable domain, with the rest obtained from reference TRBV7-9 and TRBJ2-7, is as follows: DTGVSQNPRHKITKRGQNVTFRCDPISEHNRLYWYRQTLGQGPEFLTYFQNEAQLEKSRLLSDRFSAERPKGSFSTLEIQRTEQGDSAMYLCASSTANMASYEQYFGPGTRLTVT.

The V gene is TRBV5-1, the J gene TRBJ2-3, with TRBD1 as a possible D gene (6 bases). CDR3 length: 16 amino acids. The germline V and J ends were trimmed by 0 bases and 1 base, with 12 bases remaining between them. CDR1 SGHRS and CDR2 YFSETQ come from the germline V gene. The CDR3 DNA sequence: TGCGCCAGCAGCTTGGGCCCGGGACAAGGCACAGATACGCAGTATTTT. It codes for CASSLGPGQGTDTQYF.

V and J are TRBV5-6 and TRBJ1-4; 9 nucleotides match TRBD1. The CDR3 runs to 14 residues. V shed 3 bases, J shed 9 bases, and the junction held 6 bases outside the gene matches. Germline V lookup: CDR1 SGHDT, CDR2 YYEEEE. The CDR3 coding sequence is TGTGCCAGCAGCTCGGGACAGGGCGGGAAAAAACTGTTTTTT. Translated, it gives CASSSGQGGKKLFF.

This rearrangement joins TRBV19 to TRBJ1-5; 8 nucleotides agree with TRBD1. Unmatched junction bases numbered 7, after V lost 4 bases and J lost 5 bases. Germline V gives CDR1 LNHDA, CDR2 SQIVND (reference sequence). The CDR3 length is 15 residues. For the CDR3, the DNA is TGTGCCAGTAGTAGGACAGGGATTCGGGATCAGCCCCAGCATTTT. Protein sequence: CASSRTGIRDQPQHF.

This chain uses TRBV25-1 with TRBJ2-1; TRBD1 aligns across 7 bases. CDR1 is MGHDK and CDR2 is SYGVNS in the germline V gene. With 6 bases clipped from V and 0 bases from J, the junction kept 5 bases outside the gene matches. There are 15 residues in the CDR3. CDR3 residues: CASSGDRGSYNEQFF. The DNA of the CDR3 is TGTGCCAGCAGCGGGGACAGAGGCTCCTACAATGAGCAGTTCTTC.

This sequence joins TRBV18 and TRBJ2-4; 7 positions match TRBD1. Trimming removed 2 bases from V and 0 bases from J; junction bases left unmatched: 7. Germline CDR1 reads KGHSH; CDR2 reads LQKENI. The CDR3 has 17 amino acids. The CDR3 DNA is TGTGCCAGCTCACCAAATGGGGACAGACTAGCCAAAAACATTCAGTACTTC. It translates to CASSPNGDRLAKNIQYF.